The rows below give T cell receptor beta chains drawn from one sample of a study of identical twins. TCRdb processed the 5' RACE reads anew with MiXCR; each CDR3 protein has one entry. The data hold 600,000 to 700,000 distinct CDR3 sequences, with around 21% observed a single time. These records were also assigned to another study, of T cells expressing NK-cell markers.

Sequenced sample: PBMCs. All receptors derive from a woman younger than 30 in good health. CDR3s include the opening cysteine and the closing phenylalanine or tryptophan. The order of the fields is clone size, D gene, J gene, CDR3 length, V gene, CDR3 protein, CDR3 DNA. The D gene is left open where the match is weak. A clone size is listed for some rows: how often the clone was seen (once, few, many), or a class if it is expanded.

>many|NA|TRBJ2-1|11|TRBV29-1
CSHLRGSEQFF
TGCAGCCACTTACGAGGGAGTGAGCAGTTCTTC
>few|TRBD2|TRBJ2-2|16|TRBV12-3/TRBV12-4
CASIIVAGGPPGELFF
TGTGCCAGCATCATCGTAGCGGGAGGGCCCCCCGGGGAGCTGTTTTTT
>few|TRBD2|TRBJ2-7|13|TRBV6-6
CASSYSSGVEQYF
TGTGCCAGCAGTTACTCGAGCGGGGTAGAGCAGTACTTC
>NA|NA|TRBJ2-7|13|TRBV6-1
CASGVAGNYEQYF
TGTGCCAGCGGGGTGGCTGGGAACTACGAGCAGTACTTC
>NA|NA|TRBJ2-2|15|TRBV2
CASILRPGFTGELFF
TGTGCCAGCATCCTCCGGCCAGGCTTTACCGGGGAGCTGTTTTTT
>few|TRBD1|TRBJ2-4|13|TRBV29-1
CSVEDRGNWIQYF
TGCAGCGTTGAAGACAGGGGGAATTGGATTCAGTACTTC
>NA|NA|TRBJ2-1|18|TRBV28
CASSSLSGGKSSYNEQFF
TGTGCCAGCAGTTCCCTTAGCGGAGGCAAAAGCTCCTACAATGAGCAGTTCTTC
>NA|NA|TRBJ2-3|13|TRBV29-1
CSVARSLGDTQYF
TGCAGCGTCGCCCGATCGTTGGGAGATACGCAGTATTTT
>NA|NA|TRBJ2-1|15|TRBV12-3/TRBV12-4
CASSHSARSYNEQFF
TGTGCCAGCAGCCACAGTGCCCGCTCCTACAATGAGCAGTTCTTC
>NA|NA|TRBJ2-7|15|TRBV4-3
CASSQESDYPYEQYF
TGCGCCAGCAGCCAAGAGTCGGACTACCCCTACGAGCAGTACTTC
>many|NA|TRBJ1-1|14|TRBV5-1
CASSLVGSGEEAFF
TGCGCCAGCAGCTTGGTGGGTTCAGGGGAGGAAGCTTTCTTT
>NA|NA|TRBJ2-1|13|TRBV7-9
CASSLYRQNEQFF
TGTGCCAGCAGCTTATACCGGCAGAATGAGCAGTTCTTC
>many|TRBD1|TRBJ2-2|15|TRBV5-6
CASSFGTAGAGELFF
TGTGCCAGCAGCTTCGGGACAGCAGGCGCCGGGGAGCTGTTTTTT
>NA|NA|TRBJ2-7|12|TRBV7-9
CASSLSLSEQYF
TGTGCCAGCAGCTTAAGTTTATCCGAGCAGTACTTC
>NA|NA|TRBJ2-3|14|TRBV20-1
CSAPGLFNTDTQYF
TGCAGTGCTCCGGGACTTTTCAACACAGATACGCAGTATTTT
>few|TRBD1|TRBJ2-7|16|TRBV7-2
CASSLARTGSSYEQYF
TGTGCCAGCAGCTTAGCCCGGACAGGCAGCTCCTACGAGCAGTACTTC
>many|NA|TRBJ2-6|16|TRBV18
CASSPESQGGANVLTF
TGTGCCAGCTCACCCGAATCGCAGGGTGGGGCCAACGTCCTGACTTTC
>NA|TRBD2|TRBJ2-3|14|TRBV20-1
CSAAIAGGPDTQYF
TGCAGTGCTGCAATAGCGGGGGGGCCGGATACGCAGTATTTT
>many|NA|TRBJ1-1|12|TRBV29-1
CSVARVNTEAFF
TGCAGCGTTGCCCGTGTGAACACTGAAGCTTTCTTT
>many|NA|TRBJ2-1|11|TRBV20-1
CSARDLNEQFF
TGCAGTGCTAGAGATCTAAATGAGCAGTTCTTC
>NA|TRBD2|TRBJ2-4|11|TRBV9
CASSVSGGAYF
TGTGCCAGCAGCGTTAGCGGGGGCGCTTACTTC
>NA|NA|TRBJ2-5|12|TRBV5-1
CASIGDGETQYF
TGCGCCAGCATAGGGGATGGGGAGACCCAGTACTTC
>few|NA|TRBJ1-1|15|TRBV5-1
CASSPFTKGGTEAFF
TGCGCCAGCAGCCCTTTTACGAAGGGGGGCACTGAAGCTTTCTTT
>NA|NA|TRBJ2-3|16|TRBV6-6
CASSTGLLGIWDTQYF
TGTGCCAGCAGCACCGGCCTGCTGGGCATTTGGGACACGCAGTATTTT
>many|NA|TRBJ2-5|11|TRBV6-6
CASSYEETQYF
TGTGCCAGCAGTTACGAGGAGACCCAGTACTTC
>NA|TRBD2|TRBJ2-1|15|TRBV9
CASSEETSGHNEQFF
TGTGCCAGCAGCGAAGAGACTAGCGGTCACAATGAGCAGTTCTTC
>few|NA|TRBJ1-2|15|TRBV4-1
CASSQGWRLRGGYTF
TGCGCCAGCAGCCAAGGCTGGAGATTGCGGGGTGGCTACACCTTC
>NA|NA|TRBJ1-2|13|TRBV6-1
CASSGRQPYGYTF
TGTGCCAGCAGTGGAAGACAGCCCTATGGCTACACCTTC
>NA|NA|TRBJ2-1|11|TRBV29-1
CSGLVGNEQFF
TGCAGCGGCCTCGTCGGGAATGAGCAGTTCTTC
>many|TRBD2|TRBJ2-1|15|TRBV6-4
CASSRLAGGYDEQFF
TGTGCCAGCAGCCGACTAGCGGGAGGATATGATGAGCAGTTCTTC
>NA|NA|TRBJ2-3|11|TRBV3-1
CASSQDDTQYF
TGTGCCAGCAGCCAGGATGATACGCAGTATTTT
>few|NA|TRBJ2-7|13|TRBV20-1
CSAVETASMRQYF
TGCAGTGCGGTCGAAACGGCTAGTATGAGGCAGTACTTC
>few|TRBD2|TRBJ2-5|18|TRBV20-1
CSARNPSGGALLQETQYF
TGCAGTGCTAGGAATCCCAGCGGGGGGGCCCTACTCCAAGAGACCCAGTACTTC
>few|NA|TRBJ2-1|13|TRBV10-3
CAIRAGRNNEQFF
TGTGCCATCAGGGCTGGTAGAAACAATGAGCAGTTCTTC
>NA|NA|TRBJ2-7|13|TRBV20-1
CSASERLNYEQYF
TGCAGTGCTAGCGAAAGACTCAACTACGAGCAGTACTTC
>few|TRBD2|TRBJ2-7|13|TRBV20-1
CSASLAGAAGQYF
TGCAGTGCCAGCCTAGCGGGGGCTGCGGGGCAGTACTTC
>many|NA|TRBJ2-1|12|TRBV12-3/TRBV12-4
CASRKGRHEQFF
TGTGCCAGCAGAAAAGGGCGTCATGAGCAGTTCTTC
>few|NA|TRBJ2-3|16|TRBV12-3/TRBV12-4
CASSPPAGTVPDTQYF
TGTGCCAGCAGCCCTCCGGCGGGAACGGTCCCAGATACGCAGTATTTT
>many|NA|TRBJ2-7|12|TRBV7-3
CASSLMRSEQYF
TGTGCCAGCAGCTTAATGCGTTCCGAGCAGTACTTC
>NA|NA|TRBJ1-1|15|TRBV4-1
CASSQLRTEGDEAFF
TGCGCCAGCAGCCAATTACGAACGGAAGGCGATGAAGCTTTCTTT
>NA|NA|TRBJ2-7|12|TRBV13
CASSNGRTEQYF
TGTGCCAGCAGCAACGGACGGACGGAGCAGTACTTC
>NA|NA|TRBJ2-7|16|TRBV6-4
CASSEVDRKSSYEQYF
TGTGCCAGCAGTGAAGTAGACAGGAAGAGCTCCTACGAGCAGTACTTC
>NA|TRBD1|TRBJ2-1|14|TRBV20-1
CSASLRTGGDEQFF
TGCAGTGCTAGTCTAAGGACAGGGGGCGATGAGCAGTTCTTC
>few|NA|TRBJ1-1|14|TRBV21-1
CASSKCPRITEAFF
TGTGCCAGCAGCAAATGCCCACGGATCACTGAAGCTTTCTTT
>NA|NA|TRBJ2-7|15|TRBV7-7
CASSLGQGSGYEQYF
TGTGCTAGCAGCTTAGGGCAGGGATCAGGCTACGAGCAGTACTTC
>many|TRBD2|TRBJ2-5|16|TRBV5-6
CASSLALAGAQKTQYF
TGTGCCAGCAGCTTGGCCCTAGCGGGAGCCCAGAAGACCCAGTACTTC
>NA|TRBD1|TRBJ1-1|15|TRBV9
CASSGGTDANTEAFF
TGTGCCAGCAGCGGAGGGACAGACGCCAACACTGAAGCTTTCTTT
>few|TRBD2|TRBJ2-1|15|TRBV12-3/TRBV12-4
CASSGGTSGYNEQFF
TGTGCCAGCAGTGGCGGGACTAGCGGTTACAATGAGCAGTTCTTC
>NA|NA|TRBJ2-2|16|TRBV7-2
CASSPQGSGITGELFF
TGTGCCAGCAGCCCCCAGGGTAGTGGGATCACCGGGGAGCTGTTTTTT
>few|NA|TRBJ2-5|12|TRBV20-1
CSASEGGETQYF
TGCAGTGCTTCCGAGGGGGGGGAGACCCAGTACTTC
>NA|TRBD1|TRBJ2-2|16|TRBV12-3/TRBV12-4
CASSFGTGRNTGELFF
TGTGCCAGCAGTTTTGGGACAGGGAGGAACACCGGGGAGCTGTTTTTT
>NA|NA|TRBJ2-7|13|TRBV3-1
CASSQGLSKEQYF
TGTGCCAGCAGTCAAGGACTCTCTAAAGAGCAGTACTTC
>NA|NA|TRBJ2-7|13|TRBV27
CASSQDRFGSFDF
TGTGCCAGCAGTCAAGACAGATTTGGAAGTTTCGACTTC
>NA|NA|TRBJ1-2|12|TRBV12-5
CASARRRGGYTF
TGTGCTAGTGCCCGCAGGCGAGGAGGCTACACCTTC
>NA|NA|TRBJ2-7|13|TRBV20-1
CSVRTGGRYEQYF
TGCAGTGTAAGGACTGGGGGCCGCTACGAGCAGTACTTC
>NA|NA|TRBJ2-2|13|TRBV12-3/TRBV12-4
CASSFPVTGELFF
TGTGCCAGCAGTTTCCCCGTGACCGGGGAGCTGTTTTTT
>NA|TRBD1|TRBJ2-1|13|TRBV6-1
CASSPGGYNEQFF
TGTGCCAGCAGCCCAGGGGGTTACAATGAGCAGTTCTTC
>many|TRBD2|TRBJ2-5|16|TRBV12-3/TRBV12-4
CASSSRGAGGPETQYF
TGTGCCAGCAGTTCCCGGGGAGCGGGAGGGCCAGAGACCCAGTACTTC
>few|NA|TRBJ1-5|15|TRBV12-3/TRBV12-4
CASSLQQGNNQPQHF
TGTGCCAGCAGTTTACAACAGGGCAACAATCAGCCCCAGCATTTT